The source of this T cell receptor (beta chain) is a study of blood T cell repertoires in COVID-19. About the research overall: The samples span acute and convalescent COVID-19 from the United States, Italy and Spain. Sample material is recorded as cDNA or gDNA derived from T cells, B-cell-depleted T cells, or PBMCs.

Assignments of participants to cohorts depended upon their own reported clinical history. The count of this clone is one. The V and J ends lost 8 bases and 1 base, in that order; junction bases with no gene match: 8. The CDR3 loop spans 15 amino acids. From germline, CDR1 is MRHNA and CDR2 SNTAGT. Source study methods: Counts of nucleated cells, estimated from reference gene primer amplification, were obtained. Here immunoSEQ multiplex PCR was the method, and the copy in TCRdb shows in-frame clones only, minus some. The DNA gave D and trimming, while V, J and clone size come from that table. The table records fewer than 350,000 clones, around 90% of them present only once.

Source material: PBMCs or T cells enriched from blood (not recorded which). This TCR derives from a woman aged 18-29 years with acute COVID-19. This chain joins TRBV6-4 and TRBJ1-3; 7 bases are shared with TRBD1. Here the CDR3 DNA reads TGTGCCAGCGATAAGGGGGCGCGTTCTGGAAACACCATATATTTT. This translates into CASDKGARSGNTIYF.